A single sample gave rise to the 20 T cell receptor beta chains below, sequenced in a study of T cell changes during pregnancy in multiple sclerosis. This table comes from immunoSEQ multiplex PCR, and its TCRdb copy is limited to in-frame clones, with some not included. The sample records about 100,000 clones, 90% to 95% being singletons. The material sequenced was peripheral blood, taken in the second trimester of pregnancy. These receptor sequences come from a female donor with multiple sclerosis, enrolled in a pregnancy study.

V usage is TRBV6-1 and J usage is TRBJ1-5; 8 bases map to TRBD1. The CDR3 extends over 16 amino acids. Germline V gives CDR1 MNHNS, CDR2 SASEGT. V was pared by 4 bases and J by 2 bases, with 7 bases of the junction left unmatched. For the CDR3, the DNA is TGTGCCAGCAGTGGGCAGGGGGCGGCGGGCAATCAGCCCCAGCATTTT. This codes for CASSGQGAAGNQPQHF.

This chain connects TRBV5-1 to TRBJ2-1; D may be TRBD2 (5 bases). This CDR3 contains 14 residues. The V end lost 2 bases, the J end lost 8 bases, and 14 bases lay between the germline ends. CDR1 is SGHRS and CDR2 is YFSETQ in the germline V gene. CDR3 DNA: TGCGCCAGCAGCTTAACTAGAGGACGGGATGAGCAGTTCTTC. Amino acid sequence: CASSLTRGRDEQFF.

In this sample, this clone turned up once. Here the CDR3 reads CASREGQSGYTF. CDR3 bases: TGTGCCAGCAGGGAGGGACAGTCTGGCTACACCTTC. V usage is TRBV2 and J usage is TRBJ1-2, with 7 bases identical to TRBD1. Germline values: CDR1 SNHLY, CDR2 FYNNEI. The CDR3 loop spans 12 amino acids. V lost 6 bases to trimming and J lost 7 bases; unmatched junction nucleotides: 5. The full variable domain, its missing parts supplied by reference TRBV2 and TRBJ1-2, is EPEVTQTPSHQVTQMGQEVILRCVPISNHLYFYWYRQILGQKVEFLVSFYNNEISEKSEIFDDQFSVERPDGSNFTLKIRSTKLEDSAMYFCASREGQSGYTFGSGTRLTVV.

Written as DNA, the CDR3 is TGTGCCAGCAGCTTAGTGATCGACAGGGCCCCTGAAGCTTTCTTT. It translates to CASSLVIDRAPEAFF. The rearrangement joins TRBV7-9 to TRBJ1-1, with 7 nucleotides matching TRBD1. Germline CDR1 is SEHNR and CDR2 is FQNEAQ (reference sequence). The V gene end was trimmed by 1 base and the J gene end by 6 bases; junction bases not matched to a gene: 8. CDR3 size: 15 residues. Full variable domain (rest looked up from reference TRBV7-9 and TRBJ1-1): DTGVSQNPRHKITKRGQNVTFRCDPISEHNRLYWYRQTLGQGPEFLTYFQNEAQLEKSRLLSDRFSAERPKGSFSTLEIQRTEQGDSAMYLCASSLVIDRAPEAFFGQGTRLTVV.

The rearrangement joins TRBV2 to TRBJ2-7; 13 positions agree with TRBD2. With 6 bases clipped from V and 4 bases from J, the junction kept 3 bases outside the gene matches. The CDR3 is 14 amino acids. Germline V gene data show CDR1 as SNHLY and CDR2 as FYNNEI. Here the CDR3 reads CASSRTSGGYEQYF. The DNA of the CDR3 is TGTGCCAGCAGCCGGACTAGCGGGGGTTACGAGCAGTACTTC.

V gene TRBV5-1 combines with J gene TRBJ1-2, with a possible D match to TRBD1 (6 bases). CDR1 SGHRS and CDR2 YFSETQ come from the germline V gene. This CDR3 has 13 residues. With 1 base removed from V and 6 bases from J, the gap between germline ends came to 10 bases. The CDR3 region has the DNA TGCGCCAGCAGCTTGTCGGGGGGCAATGGCTACACCTTC. Its protein product is CASSLSGGNGYTF.

CDR3 sequence reads: CASSLMALGGYTF. For the CDR3, the DNA is TGTGCCAGCAGTTTAATGGCCCTAGGCGGCTACACCTTC. V and J are TRBV28 and TRBJ1-2; D not certain. Trimming cost V 2 bases and J 8 bases, with 12 bases left between them. There are 13 residues in the CDR3. Germline-derived CDR1 and CDR2 are MDHEN and SYDVKM.

The chain couples TRBV9 to TRBJ2-5; D perhaps matches TRBD2 (5 bases). Germline CDR1 SGDLS, CDR2 YYNGEE. The germline V and J ends were trimmed by 4 bases and 3 bases, with 16 bases remaining between them. The CDR3 has 15 amino acids. CDR3 protein: CASSRIPGKKETQYF. The CDR3 region has the DNA TGTGCCAGCAGCAGGATTCCCGGGAAAAAAGAGACCCAGTACTTC.

The CDR3 DNA follows: TGTGCCAGCAGTCCTGCCGGGACTCGCTACGAGCAGTACTTC. This gives the protein CASSPAGTRYEQYF. This rearrangement joins TRBV14 to TRBJ2-7; a weak D match, TRBD2 (6 bases). This CDR3 contains 14 residues. Germline V gene sequence: CDR1 SGHDN, CDR2 FVKESK. V lost 6 bases and J 3 bases, leaving 15 bases between the germline ends.

The rearrangement uses TRBV12-5 and TRBJ1-5; D is ambiguous. The CDR3 runs to 12 residues. Germline V CDR1 and CDR2: LGHNT, FRNRAP. V lost 1 base, J lost 5 bases, and 3 bases lay in between. This CDR3 is CASGLGDQPQHF. CDR3 nucleotide sequence: TGTGCTAGTGGTTTGGGCGATCAGCCCCAGCATTTT.

The chain carries TRBV20-1 and TRBJ1-2; no reliable D call. V gave up 5 bases and J gave up 10 bases, with 11 bases separating them. Germline CDR1 is DFQATT and CDR2 is SNEGSKA (reference sequence). The CDR3 sequence is 10 residues long. CDR3 nucleotide sequence: TGCAGTGCTCATTTCCAAGCCTACACCTTC. Its translation: CSAHFQAYTF.

The CDR3 loop reads CASSPGQGASSGNTIYF. The CDR3 DNA is TGTGCCAGCTCACCCGGGCAGGGGGCCAGCTCTGGAAACACCATATATTTT. The rearrangement joins TRBV18 to TRBJ1-3; 8 bases map to TRBD1. V was pared by 3 bases and J by 0 bases, with 7 bases of the junction left unmatched. Germline assignment: CDR1 KGHSH and CDR2 LQKENI. The CDR3 covers 17 residues.

The V call is TRBV6-1, the J call TRBJ2-1; 8 bases map to TRBD2. V shed 0 bases, J shed 12 bases, and the junction held 19 bases outside the gene matches. CDR1 MNHNS and CDR2 SASEGT come from the germline V gene. This CDR3 comprises 18 residues. The CDR3 reads CASSEATLLAAAGWGQFF. CDR3 nucleotide sequence: TGTGCCAGCAGTGAAGCGACATTACTAGCGGCTGCCGGGTGGGGGCAGTTCTTC.

V and J are TRBV11-2 and TRBJ1-1; the D is unclear. CDR1 and CDR2 from the germline V gene are SGHAT and FQNNGV. V lost 8 bases to trimming and J lost 3 bases, with 16 bases between them. The length of the CDR3 is 14 residues. CDR3 sequence (DNA): TGTGCCAGCCGCCAAGGAAAAGAGGACACTGAAGCTTTCTTT. It is translated as CASRQGKEDTEAFF. Full variable domain (remainder filled in from reference TRBV11-2 and TRBJ1-1): EAGVAQSPRYKIIEKRQSVAFWCNPISGHATLYWYQQILGQGPKLLIQFQNNGVVDDSQLPKDRFSAERLKGVDSTLKIQPAKLEDSAVYLCASRQGKEDTEAFFGQGTRLTVV.

The chain has TRBV10-1 and TRBJ1-1, with 8 bases that match TRBD1. Germline trimming cut 0 bases from V and 2 bases from J; bases unmatched to any gene: 5. Per germline, CDR1 WNHNN and CDR2 SYGVQD (reference sequence). The CDR3 is 16 amino acids. CDR3 region: CASSESGTGHNTEAFF. The CDR3 DNA sequence: TGCGCCAGCAGTGAGTCCGGGACAGGTCATAACACTGAAGCTTTCTTT.

V usage is TRBV15 and J usage is TRBJ1-4, with a tentative D call TRBD1 (5 bases). Trimming removed 1 base at V and 8 bases at J, with 11 bases between. Germline V lookup: CDR1 LNHNV, CDR2 YYDKDF (reference sequence). This CDR3 has 14 residues. CDR3 amino acids: CATSRAGDREKLFF. The CDR3 nucleotides are TGTGCCACCAGCAGAGCGGGGGATAGGGAAAAACTGTTTTTT.

The chain links TRBV28 to TRBJ2-3; 8 bases are a match to TRBD2. V shed 10 bases, J shed 3 bases, and the junction held 12 bases outside the gene matches. The germline gives CDR1 MDHEN, CDR2 SYDVKM. The CDR3 has 15 amino acids. CDR3 loop: CAISSAGEGTDTQYF. Here the CDR3 DNA reads TGTGCCATCTCCTCAGCGGGAGAGGGGACAGATACGCAGTATTTT.

The chain combines TRBV28 with TRBJ2-7; TRBD2 is a possible D gene (6 bases). The ends were cut back, 3 bases at V and 0 bases at J, with 12 bases in the middle. Germline values: CDR1 MDHEN, CDR2 SYDVKM. The CDR3 is 15 amino acids. CDR3 loop: CASSFRGGSSYEQYF. DNA for the CDR3: TGTGCCAGCAGTTTTAGGGGAGGAAGCTCCTACGAGCAGTACTTC. The full variable domain, in which reference TRBV28 and TRBJ2-7 provide the parts outside the CDR3, is DVKVTQSSRYLVKRTGEKVFLECVQDMDHENMFWYRQDPGLGLRLIYFSYDVKMKEKGDIPEGYSVSREKKERFSLILESASTNQTSMYLCASSFRGGSSYEQYFGPGTRLTVT.

The chain joins TRBV29-1 to TRBJ1-1; TRBD1 agrees at 7 bases. The V gene's germline CDR1 is SQVTM and CDR2 ANQGSEA. There are 14 residues in the CDR3. V was pared by 6 bases and J by 4 bases, with 11 bases of the junction left unmatched. As DNA, the CDR3 is TGCAGCGTGAGAGAGACAGGGTGGGGCACTGAAGCTTTCTTT. Its translation is CSVRETGWGTEAFF.

The J gene is TRBJ2-7, the V gene TRBV6-5, with D possibly matching TRBD1 (5 bases). Trimming removed 4 bases from V and 0 bases from J, with 10 bases in between. From germline, CDR1 is MNHEY and CDR2 SVGAGI. The CDR3 extends over 14 amino acids. Here the CDR3 reads CASSSPGFSYEQYF. The CDR3 DNA follows: TGTGCCAGCAGTTCCCCAGGGTTCTCCTACGAGCAGTACTTC.